A single sample is the source of the 25 T cell receptor beta chains below, sequenced in a study of blood T cell repertoires in COVID-19. TCRdb's table, derived via immunoSEQ multiplex PCR, lists solely in-frame clones and lacks some. The sample has 240,000 or so clones, around 83% seen once. What was sequenced was peripheral blood. These receptors were taken from a woman under 30 with acute or convalescent COVID-19.

This chain joins TRBV28 and TRBJ1-5; tentative D call: TRBD1 (5 bases). Trimming removed 6 bases at V and 5 bases at J, with 14 bases between. The CDR3 is 14 amino acids. Germline lookup yields CDR1 MDHEN and CDR2 SYDVKM. The CDR3 sequence is CASSYPTGDQPQHF. The CDR3 DNA sequence: TGTGCCAGCAGCTACCCGACGGGGGATCAGCCCCAGCATTTT.

The chain carries TRBV28 and TRBJ1-2; D is ambiguous. This CDR3 is 13 amino acids long. Trimming left V 3 bases short and J 4 bases short, with 9 bases between. CDR1 MDHEN and CDR2 SYDVKM come from the germline V gene. The CDR3 protein is CASSFGRVYGYTF. The CDR3 bases are TGTGCCAGCAGTTTTGGGCGGGTCTATGGCTACACCTTC.

This clone was counted a few times. The gene calls are TRBV5-4 and TRBJ2-5; 11 bases line up with TRBD2. Unmatched junction bases numbered 15, after V lost 4 bases and J lost 4 bases. Per the germline V gene, CDR1 is SGHNT and CDR2 is YYREEE (reference sequence). This CDR3 region has 18 residues. The chain's CDR3 is CASSPTGPSGRRGETQYF. The CDR3 DNA sequence: TGTGCCAGCAGCCCAACGGGCCCTAGCGGGAGGCGGGGAGAGACCCAGTACTTC.

The rearrangement joins TRBV27 to TRBJ1-1; no clear D gene. The CDR3 totals 16 residues. The germline CDR1 and CDR2 sequences are MNHEY and SMNVEV (reference sequence). V lost 7 bases to trimming and J lost 3 bases, with 21 bases between them. Written as DNA, the CDR3 is TGTGCCAGCACCCCCAGTAGAATGGTTGGAGACACTGAAGCTTTCTTT. Translation: CASTPSRMVGDTEAFF.

The chain joins TRBV7-9 to TRBJ1-2, with D perhaps matching TRBD1 (5 bases). Germline V CDR1 and CDR2: SEHNR, FQNEAQ (reference sequence). V was pared by 1 base and J by 2 bases, with 8 bases between. The CDR3 is made up of 14 amino acids. CDR3 sequence (DNA): TGTGCCAGCAGCTTAGAGGGGATGAACTATGGCTACACCTTC. It is translated as CASSLEGMNYGYTF.

The V gene is TRBV6-5, the J gene TRBJ2-1; unclear D gene. This CDR3 contains 12 residues. Germline V gene lookup returns CDR1 MNHEY and CDR2 SVGAGI. Trimming pared 6 bases from V and 8 bases from J, leaving 11 bases between. CDR3 sequence: CASSPGPHEQFF. Here the CDR3 DNA reads TGTGCCAGCAGCCCGGGTCCCCATGAGCAGTTCTTC.

This chain connects TRBV15 to TRBJ2-4; a possible D gene is TRBD1 (7 bases). V was clipped by 0 bases and J by 10 bases, with 19 bases between them. The CDR3 has 16 amino acids. Looked up from germline, CDR1 is LNHNV and CDR2 is YYDKDF (reference sequence). The CDR3 reads CATSRDPGQAGGIQYF. CDR3 bases: TGTGCCACCAGCAGAGACCCCGGACAGGCAGGGGGGATTCAGTACTTC.

V gene TRBV7-9 combines with J gene TRBJ1-1; D remains ambiguous. Germline-derived CDR1 and CDR2 are SEHNR and FQNEAQ (reference sequence). This CDR3 is built from 14 residues. Trimming took off 3 bases at V and 0 bases at J, with 8 bases between the two ends. DNA of the CDR3: TGTGCCAGCAGCTTCGCAGGCATGAACACTGAAGCTTTCTTT. This gives the protein CASSFAGMNTEAFF.

The genes are TRBV24-1 and TRBJ1-3; a possible D gene is TRBD1 (6 bases). In germline, CDR1 is KGHDR, CDR2 SFDVKD. The CDR3 runs to 15 residues. V lost 5 bases to trimming and J lost 0 bases, with 10 bases between them. Here the CDR3 reads CATSGGTFSGNTIYF. The CDR3 DNA follows: TGTGCCACCAGTGGTGGGACATTCTCTGGAAACACCATATATTTT.

The genes are TRBV29-1 and TRBJ1-5, with D possibly being TRBD1 (6 bases). Germline assignment: CDR1 SQVTM and CDR2 ANQGSEA. The CDR3 totals 13 residues. V was trimmed by 7 bases and J by 4 bases, leaving 14 bases between them. In DNA, the CDR3 is TGCAGCGCCAGAACAGGGAATAATCAGCCCCAGCATTTT. Translated, it gives CSARTGNNQPQHF. Supplemented by reference TRBV29-1 and TRBJ1-5, the full variable domain reads SAVISQKPSRDICQRGTSLTIQCQVDSQVTMMFWYRQQPGQSLTLIATANQGSEATYESGFVIDKFPISRPNLTFSTLTVSNMSPEDSSIYLCSARTGNNQPQHFGDGTRLSIL.

CDR3: CASTSQGAGTEAFF. The CDR3 nucleotides read TGTGCCAGCACCTCACAGGGGGCGGGCACTGAAGCTTTCTTT. The chain couples TRBV3-1 (or the pseudogene TRBV3-2) to TRBJ1-1; 9 bases match TRBD1. Trimming at V came to 7 bases and at J to 4 bases, leaving 7 bases not matched to a gene. The CDR3 totals 14 residues. Germline CDR1 LGHDT, CDR2 YNNKEL (reference sequence).

This rearrangement joins TRBV4-1 to TRBJ1-5; 7 nucleotides match TRBD1. There are 15 residues in the CDR3. Germline-derived CDR1 and CDR2 are MGHRA and YSYEKL. J gave up 2 bases and V 7 bases, and 8 bases lay outside the gene matches. The CDR3 sequence is CASTQTGEGNQPQHF. Written as DNA, the CDR3 is TGCGCCAGCACTCAAACAGGGGAGGGCAATCAGCCCCAGCATTTT.

The V and J genes are TRBV5-1 and TRBJ1-2; D remains ambiguous. The V gene lost 3 bases and the J gene lost 4 bases, with 16 bases spanning the gap. The CDR3 loop spans 15 amino acids. Germline CDR1 reads SGHRS; CDR2 reads YFSETQ. The CDR3 region has the DNA TGCGCCAGCAGCTCCTTTGCGAGACAAGCCTATGGCTACACCTTC. Protein sequence: CASSSFARQAYGYTF.

The chain employs TRBV19 and TRBJ2-1, with 8 bases fitting TRBD2. The CDR3 length is 19 residues. Germline CDR1 LNHDA, CDR2 SQIVND (reference sequence). With V trimmed by 3 bases and J by 1 base, 14 bases remained unmatched. The CDR3 loop reads CASSMVSILAGPSYNEQFF. The CDR3 bases are TGTGCCAGTAGTATGGTGTCAATTTTAGCGGGGCCGTCCTACAATGAGCAGTTCTTC.

This chain joins TRBV5-1 and TRBJ2-1, with 7 bases aligning to TRBD2. The CDR3 has 15 amino acids. V lost 0 bases, J lost 4 bases, and 4 bases stayed unmatched. CDR1 is SGHRS, CDR2 YFSETQ, per germline. In DNA, the CDR3 is TGCGCCAGCAGCTTGGCTAGCGGAGTGTACAATGAGCAGTTCTTC. Translated: CASSLASGVYNEQFF.

In its sample, this clone was seen once. The chain couples TRBV15 to TRBJ2-3; 12 bases align to TRBD2. With V trimmed by 2 bases and J by 4 bases, 4 bases remained unmatched. The CDR3 length is 16 residues. Germline CDR1 is LNHNV and CDR2 is YYDKDF (reference sequence). CDR3 sequence reads: CATSRRLAGVSDTQYF. For the CDR3, the DNA is TGTGCCACCAGCAGAAGACTAGCGGGAGTGTCAGATACGCAGTATTTT.

V usage is TRBV4-2 and J usage is TRBJ2-1; 11 nucleotides agree with TRBD2. V shed 3 bases, J shed 4 bases, and the junction held 11 bases outside the gene matches. Germline CDR1 reads LGHNA; CDR2 reads YNFKEQ. The length of the CDR3 is 18 residues. CDR3 DNA: TGTGCCAGCAGCCAGGTCACCCTCGGGACTAGCGGTTACAATGAGCAGTTCTTC. Amino acids: CASSQVTLGTSGYNEQFF.

The chain uses TRBV27 and TRBJ1-2; D gene ambiguous. Germline V gives CDR1 MNHEY, CDR2 SMNVEV (reference sequence). CDR3 length equals 14 residues. Trimming took off 0 bases at V and 7 bases at J, with 12 bases between the two ends. This CDR3 is CASSLSIWSGGYTF. The CDR3 nucleotides read TGTGCCAGCAGTTTATCGATTTGGTCCGGTGGCTACACCTTC.

The V gene is TRBV6-5, the J gene TRBJ2-2; 12 bases are shared with TRBD2. Per germline, CDR1 MNHEY and CDR2 SVGAGI. V was clipped by 6 bases and J by 8 bases; unmatched bases: 7. The CDR3 length is 15 residues. The CDR3 coding sequence is TGTGCCAGCAGCCTAGGGACTAGCGGGTCTGGGGAGCTGTTTTTT. This codes for CASSLGTSGSGELFF.

The table lists this clone with a count of one. The chain combines TRBV28 with TRBJ2-3, with TRBD1 as a possible D gene (6 bases). V gave up 6 bases and J gave up 0 bases, with 31 bases separating them. The CDR3 loop spans 21 amino acids. Germline V CDR1 and CDR2: MDHEN, SYDVKM. The CDR3 coding sequence is TGTGCCAGCAGCACCCCCCTAGGGGGTCTGGGGAGCGGAGATAGCACAGATACGCAGTATTTT. This sequence encodes CASSTPLGGLGSGDSTDTQYF.

The genes are TRBV6-5 and TRBJ2-1; 9 bases agree with TRBD2. Germline lookup yields CDR1 MNHEY and CDR2 SVGAGI. The CDR3 is made up of 15 amino acids. With 7 bases clipped from V and 2 bases from J, the junction kept 6 bases outside the gene matches. In nucleotides, the CDR3 is TGTGCCAGCAACTTAGCGGGAGTCCCCTACAATGAGCAGTTCTTC. The encoded protein is CASNLAGVPYNEQFF.

The chain links TRBV3-1 (or the pseudogene TRBV3-2) to TRBJ2-5; 14 bases are shared with TRBD2. J was trimmed by 2 bases and V by 0 bases; bases with no gene match: 11. Germline assignment: CDR1 LGHDT and CDR2 YNNKEL (reference sequence). The CDR3 has 20 amino acids. CDR3: CASSQDRRLAGGKLQETQYF. The CDR3 DNA reads TGTGCCAGCAGCCAAGATCGGCGACTAGCGGGAGGGAAATTACAAGAGACCCAGTACTTC.

The V gene is TRBV7-6, the J gene TRBJ2-2; D gene ambiguous. The CDR3 is 13 residues long. Germline V gene lookup returns CDR1 SGHVS and CDR2 FNYEAQ. V was clipped by 5 bases and J by 4 bases, with 8 bases between them. The DNA for the CDR3 is TGTGCCAGCAGCCCCCGTATCACCGGGGAGCTGTTTTTT. Residues: CASSPRITGELFF.

V is TRBV11-2 and J is TRBJ2-7; the match to TRBD2 covers 8 bases. The CDR3 extends over 18 amino acids. Germline-derived CDR1 and CDR2 are SGHAT and FQNNGV. The V segment lost 1 base and the J segment 4 bases; nucleotides outside the gene matches: 15. The DNA for the CDR3 is TGTGCCAGCAGCTTAGGGATAGCGGGACCCGGAGGGTCATACGAGCAGTACTTC. As protein: CASSLGIAGPGGSYEQYF.

The gene calls are TRBV6-4 and TRBJ2-2; no clear D. Trimming took off 3 bases at V and 2 bases at J, with 7 bases between the two ends. The CDR3 is 14 residues long. The V gene's germline CDR1 is MRHNA and CDR2 SNTAGT. CDR3: CASSEALNTGELFF. The CDR3 region has the DNA TGTGCCAGCAGTGAGGCCCTTAACACCGGGGAGCTGTTTTTT.